This TCR beta chain appears in the sequencing data of a study of CD8 T cells in ankylosing spondylitis. Ten or more counts support this clonotype. Its specificity is not known. General study findings and limits: Within matched ankylosing spondylitis synovial fluid, disease-linked clones were reportedly significantly enriched. Blood of patients with ankylosing spondylitis appeared to be characterized by a TCR beta motif of about eight highly homologous variants. Certain motif variants had earlier been reported in reactive arthritis synovial fluid and blood. In peripheral blood, disease-linked CD8+ clones occurred at relatively low frequencies.

MiXCR, run by TCRdb on the 5' RACE reads, gives a single entry per CDR3 protein. The sample records under 950,000 distinct CDR3 sequences, roughly 20% being singletons. The source of this sequence is a male donor with ankylosing spondylitis. What was sequenced was blood, either unsorted or a sorted T cell fraction (not recorded which).

The DNA for the CDR3 is TGTGCCAGCAGCTTAGGGTTCGCCGGGGAGCTGTTTTTT. As protein: CASSLGFAGELFF. This sequence joins TRBV11-3 and TRBJ2-2; D gene ambiguous. This CDR3 contains 13 residues. The V gene lost 1 base and the J gene lost 6 bases, with 6 bases spanning the gap. Germline CDR1 is SGHNT and CDR2 is YENEEA.